This TCR beta chain was captured by sequencing in a study of shared clonotypes between healthy human individuals. Study-level results: Several donors held about 5.1% of naive CD4 clonotypes in common. An expected dependence of interdonor clonotype sharing on sequencing depth was noted.

The authors divided CD4+ cells into CD45RA+ naive and CD45RA-negative memory subsets. Researchers ran the assay at a deep level. Sequencing was performed with immunoSEQ multiplex PCR; in TCRdb, only in-frame clones are kept and a portion is missing. Among over a million clones listed, about 75% were seen once. To note about this clone: Its antigen remains unknown.

V was shortened by 9 bases and J by 5 bases, with 13 bases between the two germline ends. The germline V gene encodes CDR1 MNHEY and CDR2 SMNVEV (reference sequence). The CDR3 length is 12 residues. This clonotype originated in a man between 18 and 35 years old in good health. The chain links TRBV27 to TRBJ1-1, with D possibly matching TRBD1 (5 bases). Sequencing used memory CD4+ T cells sorted from blood. The subset is: CD45RA-negative fraction. The CDR3 region has the DNA TGTGCCAGTCCCAGGGTTGGGACTGAAGCTTTCTTT. Protein product: CASPRVGTEAFF.